This T cell receptor (beta chain) comes out of a study of T cell repertoires in cytomegalovirus infection (dated 2019 in TCRdb). With regard to the full study: Donor HLA type was relevant to the analysis, because carriage of CMV infection together with the matching HLA type was indicated by public TCR beta signatures.

The instrument was an Illumina HiSeq 1500. TCRdb reanalyzed the raw reads on its own, using fastp at Q25 for trimming and MiXCR for clone calling, and kept in-frame beta chains. Identical CDR3 protein sequences are pooled into one entry, listed with their most common genes and DNA. The table for this sample lists over 100,000 distinct CDR3 sequences; around a tenth of them were counted only once. Around 33% of the sample comes from the top ten. Deletion took 3 bases off V and 1 base off J, with a span of 4 bases between the germline ends. From its cysteine to its phenylalanine, the CDR3 spans 13 amino acids. Of the read, only the CDR3 DNA is kept; its 39 bases are in frame from base 1. Via the germline V gene, CDR1 is ENHRY and CDR2 SYGVKD. The study at large found these results: The ex vivo response was dominated by HLA-C-restricted CMV-specific TCR beta clonotypes, which also provided the single most frequent clonotype in two of eight donors. Cumulative frequency of public TCR beta family members discriminated carriers of CMV infection plus the relevant HLA type in this cohort and an independent 352-donor cohort.

This clonotype was seen many times. This receptor's antigen is unknown. Per-base qualities were not stored, and no clone one base away is much larger. This sequence uses TRBV10-3 and TRBJ2-4, with the D gene not clear enough to name. Sequencing was done on a sample of PBMCs, sequenced either directly or after in vitro stimulation (not recorded which). This receptor was obtained from a human donor in good health (CMV status not recorded). Some clones in this sample may be carry-over from other donors' samples. The sequence in DNA is TGTGCCATCAGTGAATCGGCCAAAAACATTCAGTACTTC. This codes for CAISESAKNIQYF.